These 22 T cell receptor beta chains originate from one sample sequenced in a study of blood T cell repertoires in COVID-19. Data came from immunoSEQ multiplex PCR; TCRdb stores just in-frame clones and leaves some out. Of 45,000 to 70,000 clones detected, around nine tenths appear once; the ten largest clones hold under 7.5%. The sequenced sample was peripheral blood. The receptors derive from a woman aged 55-70 years with COVID-19, enrolled during active disease.

V is TRBV24-1 and J is TRBJ2-1, with TRBD1 identical over 9 bases. Germline lookup yields CDR1 KGHDR and CDR2 SFDVKD. V dropped 7 bases and J dropped 9; count of bases not matched to a gene: 6. This CDR3 contains 13 residues. The chain's CDR3 is CATRPPGQGEQFF. The DNA for the CDR3 is TGTGCCACCAGGCCCCCGGGACAGGGTGAGCAGTTCTTC.

J is TRBJ1-4 and V is TRBV19; D unresolved. CDR3 length equals 21 residues. Deletions cut 3 bases from V and 5 bases from J, with 31 bases between. CDR1 is LNHDA and CDR2 is SQIVND in the germline V gene (reference sequence). The CDR3 region is CASSILSPALRETLRNEKLFF. CDR3 in DNA: TGTGCCAGTAGTATCCTTTCCCCGGCTTTACGAGAGACACTTCGGAATGAAAAACTGTTTTTT.

This chain links TRBV28 with TRBJ2-7; a possible D gene is TRBD2 (6 bases). Trimming cost V 5 bases and J 6 bases, with 17 bases left between them. Germline CDR1 reads MDHEN; CDR2 reads SYDVKM. This CDR3 is 14 amino acids long. The CDR3 loop is CASSQQMGGSEQYF. CDR3 DNA: TGTGCCAGCAGTCAACAAATGGGGGGAAGCGAGCAGTACTTC.

This clone was detected only once. The chain uses TRBV2 and TRBJ1-2; weak D call: TRBD1 (5 bases). Trimming left V 7 bases short and J 2 bases short, with 20 bases between. There are 16 residues in the CDR3. In germline, CDR1 is SNHLY, CDR2 FYNNEI. CDR3 protein: CASNPRGTFSNYGYTF. The DNA for the CDR3 is TGTGCCAGCAACCCCCGAGGGACTTTTTCCAACTATGGCTACACCTTC. The full variable domain, completed using reference TRBV2 and TRBJ1-2, is EPEVTQTPSHQVTQMGQEVILRCVPISNHLYFYWYRQILGQKVEFLVSFYNNEISEKSEIFDDQFSVERPDGSNFTLKIRSTKLEDSAMYFCASNPRGTFSNYGYTFGSGTRLTVV.

This chain connects TRBV19 to TRBJ2-3; 9 bases are shared with TRBD1. The CDR3 is made up of 15 amino acids. With 5 bases clipped from V and 1 base from J, the junction kept 4 bases outside the gene matches. Per germline, CDR1 LNHDA and CDR2 SQIVND (reference sequence). CDR3 amino acids: CASSPRQGGTDTQYF. In DNA, the CDR3 is TGTGCCAGTAGTCCCCGACAGGGGGGCACAGATACGCAGTATTTT.

The rearrangement uses TRBV19 and TRBJ2-2; 7 nucleotides align to TRBD2. The V gene end was trimmed by 3 bases and the J gene end by 5 bases; junction bases not matched to a gene: 9. Germline V gene sequence: CDR1 LNHDA, CDR2 SQIVND (reference sequence). The CDR3 loop spans 16 amino acids. CDR3 sequence reads: CASSIFGRRATGELFF. The CDR3 DNA reads as TGTGCCAGTAGTATTTTCGGGAGGAGGGCAACCGGGGAGCTGTTTTTT.

The CDR3 DNA sequence: TGTGCCAGCAGTGACCGGTATAGCAATCAGCCCCAGCATTTT. Translating it yields CASSDRYSNQPQHF. This chain connects TRBV25-1 to TRBJ1-5; no firm D call. V was cut by 3 bases and J by 0 bases, with 6 bases left in between. This CDR3 is 14 amino acids long. The V gene's germline CDR1 is MGHDK and CDR2 SYGVNS.

This sequence joins TRBV2 and TRBJ1-5, with D possibly being TRBD1 (6 bases). This CDR3 is 16 amino acids long. V was shortened by 6 bases and J by 0 bases, with 15 bases between the two germline ends. Germline values: CDR1 SNHLY, CDR2 FYNNEI. The chain's CDR3 is CASSNTGTNSNQPQHF. DNA for the CDR3: TGTGCCAGCAGCAACACCGGGACAAATAGCAATCAGCCCCAGCATTTT.

V is TRBV15 and J is TRBJ2-2, with 11 bases aligning to TRBD2. Germline assignment: CDR1 LNHNV and CDR2 YYDKDF (reference sequence). The CDR3 loop spans 22 amino acids. Unmatched junction bases numbered 18, after V lost 0 bases and J lost 3 bases. The CDR3 DNA follows: TGTGCCACCAGCAGAGACATAGGGGGCGCGTCTACTAGCGGGAGACACACCGGGGAGCTGTTTTTT. Its translation: CATSRDIGGASTSGRHTGELFF.

This clone showed up just a few times. This chain uses TRBV15 with TRBJ1-6, with D hard to call. The CDR3 covers 13 residues. V was trimmed by 4 bases and J by 11 bases, leaving 12 bases between them. The germline V gene has CDR1 LNHNV and CDR2 YYDKDF (reference sequence). The CDR3 DNA is TGTGCCACCAGCATTAGGGCCGGGACACCCCTCCACTTT. This translates into CATSIRAGTPLHF.

The rearrangement uses TRBV4-1 and TRBJ2-7, with D possibly being TRBD2 (5 bases). The V end was cut by 0 bases, the J end by 3 bases, with 15 bases between. The CDR3 loop spans 16 amino acids. Per the germline V gene, CDR1 is MGHRA and CDR2 is YSYEKL. As DNA, the CDR3 is TGCGCCAGCAGCCAAGATGCTGGACTTGCCCTCTACGAGCAGTACTTC. This sequence encodes CASSQDAGLALYEQYF.

The V gene is TRBV2, the J gene TRBJ2-6, with D possibly TRBD1 on 5 matching bases. The CDR3 runs 15 residues. Trimming removed 6 bases at V and 1 base at J, with 10 bases between. Germline assignment: CDR1 SNHLY and CDR2 FYNNEI. CDR3 DNA sequence: TGTGCCAGCAGGGCACAGGCATCTGGGGCCAACGTCCTGACTTTC. Translated, it gives CASRAQASGANVLTF.

The chain couples TRBV30 to TRBJ1-2, with D uncertain. The CDR3 is 15 residues long. Per the germline V gene, CDR1 is GTSNPN and CDR2 is SVGIG (reference sequence). The V gene lost 2 bases and the J gene lost 5 bases, with 18 bases spanning the gap. The CDR3 DNA follows: TGTGCCTGGAGTTCCCCCCCTGCGGCGCGGTATGGCTACACCTTC. Protein product: CAWSSPPAARYGYTF.

This clone was observed a single time. CDR3 protein: CASSGGVRAGQAHYGYTF. The CDR3 region has the DNA TGTGCCAGCAGCGGAGGAGTTCGGGCGGGACAGGCGCACTATGGCTACACCTTC. The chain employs TRBV9 and TRBJ1-2, with TRBD1 matching 8 bases. From germline, CDR1 is SGDLS and CDR2 YYNGEE. V shed 3 bases, J shed 3 bases, and the junction held 16 bases outside the gene matches. This CDR3 region has 18 residues.

This clone has only one observation. The gene calls are TRBV2 and TRBJ2-7, with 10 bases that match TRBD1. The CDR3 extends over 14 amino acids. The V and J ends lost 6 bases and 3 bases, in that order; junction bases with no gene match: 5. Germline CDR1 is SNHLY and CDR2 is FYNNEI. The DNA for the CDR3 is TGTGCCAGCAGGAAAGACAGGGGGCTCTACGAGCAGTACTTC. Encoded protein: CASRKDRGLYEQYF.

This rearrangement joins TRBV5-1 to TRBJ2-7; 7 nucleotides agree with TRBD1. The germline CDR1 and CDR2 sequences are SGHRS and YFSETQ. The CDR3 sequence is 14 residues long. Germline trimming cut 0 bases from V and 7 bases from J; bases unmatched to any gene: 7. Written as DNA, the CDR3 is TGCGCCAGCAGCTTGGGGGGCAGGGGGAAAGAGCAGTACTTC. This gives the protein CASSLGGRGKEQYF.

V and J are TRBV2 and TRBJ2-1, with 14 bases identical to TRBD2. V was pared by 2 bases and J by 0 bases, with 9 bases of the junction left unmatched. The CDR3 covers 20 residues. From germline, CDR1 is SNHLY and CDR2 FYNNEI. CDR3 nucleotide sequence: TGTGCCAGCAGTGAATCGGGACTAGCGGGAGTGGTAGGCTCCTACAATGAGCAGTTCTTC. It translates to CASSESGLAGVVGSYNEQFF.

The V and J genes are TRBV13 and TRBJ2-3; 9 bases align to TRBD2. The CDR3 is 16 residues long. Trimming removed 5 bases from V and 0 bases from J; junction bases left unmatched: 6. Germline CDR1 and CDR2: PRHDT and FYEKMQ (reference sequence). The CDR3 here is CASSDASGTSTDTQYF. In DNA, the CDR3 is TGTGCCAGCAGCGACGCTAGCGGGACTAGCACAGATACGCAGTATTTT.

The rearrangement links TRBV5-6 to TRBJ2-2, with no clear D. With 3 bases removed from V and 3 bases from J, the gap between germline ends came to 9 bases. The germline gives CDR1 SGHDT, CDR2 YYEEEE. The CDR3 sequence is 14 residues long. This chain's CDR3 is CASSSRHHTGELFF. CDR3 in DNA: TGTGCCAGCAGCTCCCGACACCACACCGGGGAGCTGTTTTTT. Supplemented by reference TRBV5-6 and TRBJ2-2, the full variable domain reads DAGVTQSPTHLIKTRGQQVTLRCSPKSGHDTVSWYQQALGQGPQFIFQYYEEEERQRGNFPDRFSGHQFPNYSSELNVNALLLGDSALYLCASSSRHHTGELFFGEGSRLTVL.

The V call is TRBV18, the J call TRBJ2-4, with TRBD1 matching 10 bases. With 2 bases clipped from V and 0 bases from J, the junction kept 4 bases outside the gene matches. This CDR3 comprises 17 residues. CDR1 KGHSH and CDR2 LQKENI come from the germline V gene. The CDR3 protein is CASSPFGTGAAKNIQYF. CDR3 sequence (DNA): TGTGCCAGCTCACCATTCGGGACAGGGGCAGCCAAAAACATTCAGTACTTC. The variable domain in full, with the rest retrieved from reference TRBV18 and TRBJ2-4, is NAGVMQNPRHLVRRRGQEARLRCSPMKGHSHVYWYRQLPEEGLKFMVYLQKENIIDESGMPKERFSAEFPKEGPSILRIQQVVRGDSAAYFCASSPFGTGAAKNIQYFGAGTRLSVL.

This chain uses TRBV28 with TRBJ2-1; 7 bases match TRBD1. The trim removed 1 base at V and 2 bases at J, leaving 2 bases unmatched. CDR3 length equals 15 residues. Germline lookup yields CDR1 MDHEN and CDR2 SYDVKM. Written as DNA, the CDR3 is TGTGCCAGCAGTTTATACAGGGGTCCCTACAATGAGCAGTTCTTC. Translated: CASSLYRGPYNEQFF.

The chain links TRBV29-1 to TRBJ2-5; possibly TRBD1 for D (6 bases). V was trimmed by 3 bases and J by 5 bases, leaving 10 bases between them. Looked up from germline, CDR1 is SQVTM and CDR2 is ANQGSEA. The CDR3 extends over 12 amino acids. CDR3: CSVDAGGETQYF. In DNA, the CDR3 is TGCAGCGTTGATGCTGGGGGCGAGACCCAGTACTTC.